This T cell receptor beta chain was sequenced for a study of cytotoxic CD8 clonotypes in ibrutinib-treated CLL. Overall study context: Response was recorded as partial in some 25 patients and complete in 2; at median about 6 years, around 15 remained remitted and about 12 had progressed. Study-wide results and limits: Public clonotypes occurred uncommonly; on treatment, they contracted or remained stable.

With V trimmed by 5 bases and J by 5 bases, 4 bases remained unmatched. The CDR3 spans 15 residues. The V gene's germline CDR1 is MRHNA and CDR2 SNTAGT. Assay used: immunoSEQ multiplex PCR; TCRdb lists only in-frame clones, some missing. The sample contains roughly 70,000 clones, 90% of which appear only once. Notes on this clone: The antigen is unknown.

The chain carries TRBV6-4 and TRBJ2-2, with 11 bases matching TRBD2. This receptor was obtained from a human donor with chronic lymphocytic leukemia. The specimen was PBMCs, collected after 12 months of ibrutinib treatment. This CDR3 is CASSPGTSGTGELFF. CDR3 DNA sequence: TGTGCCAGCAGTCCTGGGACTAGCGGAACCGGGGAGCTGTTTTTT.